The clone carrying this T cell receptor beta chain has only a few counts. Its antigen is undetermined. These data come from a study of regulatory T cells in long-lasting Graves disease. Notes on the study in general: Favored usage of TRBV28, TRBJ1-2 and TRBJ2-5 was recorded in persistent disease.

Both iRepertoire HTBI primers and Arm-PCR of CDR3 regions were used to build the TCR beta libraries. Via MiXCR, TCRdb re-called the multiplex PCR reads, giving one row per CDR3 protein. The data show about 530,000 distinct CDR3 sequences, with around 15% seen just once and approximately 25% held by the top ten. Time point given: newly diagnosed GD, antithyroid drugs for less than 3 months. PBMCs provided the RNA from which the TCR library was made. The V and J ends lost 4 bases and 3 bases, in that order; junction bases with no gene match: 7. Germline assignment: CDR1 SGDLS and CDR2 YYNGEE. The length of the CDR3 is 14 residues. The same sample was also used in a study of T cells in Graves' hyperthyroidism and ophthalmopathy.

The sample here was peripheral blood mononuclear cells (PBMCs), taken at new diagnosis, from a patient treated with antithyroid drugs. The V call is TRBV9, the J call TRBJ2-7; 7 bases align to TRBD2. The sequence was obtained from a woman aged 35-65 years with Graves disease. This CDR3 is CASSPRDYSYEQYF. The DNA of the CDR3 is TGTGCCAGCAGCCCCCGGGACTACAGCTACGAGCAGTACTTC.